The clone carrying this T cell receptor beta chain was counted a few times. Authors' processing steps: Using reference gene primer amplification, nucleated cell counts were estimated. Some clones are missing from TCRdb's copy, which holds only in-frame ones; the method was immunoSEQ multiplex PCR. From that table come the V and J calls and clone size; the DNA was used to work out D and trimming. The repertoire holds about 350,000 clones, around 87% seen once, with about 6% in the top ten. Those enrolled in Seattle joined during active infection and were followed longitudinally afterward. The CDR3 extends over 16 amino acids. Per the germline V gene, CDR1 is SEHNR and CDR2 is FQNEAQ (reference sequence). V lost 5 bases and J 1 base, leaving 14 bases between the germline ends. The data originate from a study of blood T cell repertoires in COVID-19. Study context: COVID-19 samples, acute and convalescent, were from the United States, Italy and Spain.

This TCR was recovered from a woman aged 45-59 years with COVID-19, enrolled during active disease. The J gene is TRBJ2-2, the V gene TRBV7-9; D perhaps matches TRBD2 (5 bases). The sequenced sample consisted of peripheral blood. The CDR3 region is CASSPGKGVNTGELFF. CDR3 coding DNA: TGTGCCAGCAGCCCGGGAAAGGGCGTGAACACCGGGGAGCTGTTTTTT. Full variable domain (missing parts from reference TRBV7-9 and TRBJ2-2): DTGVSQNPRHKITKRGQNVTFRCDPISEHNRLYWYRQTLGQGPEFLTYFQNEAQLEKSRLLSDRFSAERPKGSFSTLEIQRTEQGDSAMYLCASSPGKGVNTGELFFGEGSRLTVL.